The next 10 T cell receptor beta chains were all read from a single sample in a study of beta chain features in type 1 diabetes (dated by TCRdb to about 2018). Library method: the immunoSEQ multiplex PCR assay. All of the isolated RNA was reverse transcribed with the High Capacity cDNA Reverse Transcription Kit, so expressed TCRB transcripts were sequenced. TCRdb provides this immuneACCESS table in a form limited to in-frame rearrangements. Some clones are lacking; in checked studies, under half of them reflect an unresolved V gene, and why the rest are absent is not known. This sample holds around 350,000 clones; 10% to 15% were observed only once. The ten most abundant clones make up about 0.017% of the sample. The sample was naive CD4+ T cells from blood. The sample's cell subset or site label, in plain terms: true naive CD4+ T cells. The source is a man between 18 and 29 years old in good health.

This clone was counted only a few times. The CDR3 coding sequence is TGCGCCAGCAGCGGAGGCGGGGGGCGCACTGAAGCTTTCTTT. As protein: CASSGGGGRTEAFF. This chain links TRBV5-1 with TRBJ1-1; tentatively, D is TRBD1 (6 bases). The CDR3 sequence is 14 residues long. V was clipped by 4 bases and J by 4 bases, with 14 bases between them. From germline, CDR1 is SGHRS and CDR2 YFSETQ.

This clone was picked up a small number of times. The gene calls are TRBV7-2 and TRBJ2-1; tentative D call: TRBD2 (6 bases). The V gene lost 2 bases and the J gene lost 12 bases, with 14 bases spanning the gap. Looked up from germline, CDR1 is SGHTA and CDR2 is FQGNSA. The CDR3 has 13 residues. The CDR3 region is CASSLSEDYWQFF. Written as DNA, the CDR3 is TGTGCCAGCAGCTTATCAGAGGACTATTGGCAGTTCTTC.

This clone was seen a few times. The genes are TRBV27 and TRBJ1-1; D ambiguous. Trimming stripped 2 bases from V and 7 bases from J, with 14 bases between. The CDR3 consists of 14 residues. Looked up from germline, CDR1 is MNHEY and CDR2 is SMNVEV (reference sequence). This chain's CDR3 is CASSLNRRALEAFF. In nucleotides, the CDR3 is TGTGCCAGCAGTTTAAATAGGAGGGCCCTTGAAGCTTTCTTT.

The J gene is TRBJ2-1, the V gene TRBV10-3, with 11 nucleotides matching TRBD1. Looked up from germline, CDR1 is ENHRY and CDR2 is SYGVKD. The CDR3 has 14 amino acids. After removal of 8 bases from V and 9 bases from J, the junction contained 9 bases not matched to a gene. CDR3 coding DNA: TGTGCCATCCGGGGGCCGGGACAGGGGGGTGAGCAGTTCTTC. Residues: CAIRGPGQGGEQFF.

This clone was found a few times. The chain joins TRBV5-4 to TRBJ1-2, with 8 positions matching TRBD1. Unmatched junction bases numbered 12, after V lost 3 bases and J lost 14 bases. In germline, CDR1 is SGHNT, CDR2 YYREEE (reference sequence). There are 13 residues in the CDR3. The chain's CDR3 is CASSSYAQGAWTF. The CDR3 DNA reads as TGTGCCAGCAGCTCCTACGCCCAGGGGGCGTGGACCTTC.

This chain links TRBV29-1 with TRBJ2-5; possibly TRBD2 for D (6 bases). V gave up 8 bases and J gave up 5 bases, with 12 bases separating them. The CDR3 extends over 11 amino acids. Germline V gene sequence: CDR1 SQVTM, CDR2 ANQGSEA. CDR3 nucleotides: TGCAGCTGTGCGGGGTGGGAGACCCAGTACTTC. Its translation is CSCAGWETQYF.

The V and J genes are TRBV19 and TRBJ2-1; 10 nucleotides line up with TRBD1. Looked up from germline, CDR1 is LNHDA and CDR2 is SQIVND (reference sequence). V lost 11 bases and J lost 5; bases outside the gene matches: 9. The CDR3 has 14 amino acids. CDR3 protein: CACLRDRGHNEQFF. CDR3 coding DNA: TGTGCCTGCCTCCGGGACAGGGGCCACAATGAGCAGTTCTTC.

The chain joins TRBV29-1 to TRBJ1-1; D is possibly TRBD1 (5 bases). The CDR3 totals 12 residues. V was clipped by 2 bases and J by 6 bases, with 10 bases between them. Looked up from germline, CDR1 is SQVTM and CDR2 is ANQGSEA. CDR3 nucleotides: TGCAGCGTTGAACAGGGTCTGGCTGAAGCTTTCTTT. Translating gives CSVEQGLAEAFF.

This clone came up a few times. J is TRBJ2-1 and V is TRBV7-3; perhaps TRBD2 as D (6 bases). Trimming took 4 bases from V and 5 from J, leaving 12 bases between them. This CDR3 is 14 amino acids long. Germline CDR1 SGHTA, CDR2 FQGTGA. This CDR3 reads CASSSPRGNNEQFF. As DNA, the CDR3 is TGTGCCAGCAGCTCCCCGCGGGGTAACAATGAGCAGTTCTTC.

The chain joins TRBV7-2 to TRBJ1-6; 7 bases align to TRBD1. This CDR3 is 14 amino acids long. After removal of 4 bases from V and 7 bases from J, the junction contained 4 bases not matched to a gene. The germline V gene has CDR1 SGHTA and CDR2 FQGNSA. The CDR3 here is CASSYGTANSPLHF. The CDR3 DNA reads as TGTGCCAGCAGCTACGGGACAGCCAATTCACCCCTCCACTTT.